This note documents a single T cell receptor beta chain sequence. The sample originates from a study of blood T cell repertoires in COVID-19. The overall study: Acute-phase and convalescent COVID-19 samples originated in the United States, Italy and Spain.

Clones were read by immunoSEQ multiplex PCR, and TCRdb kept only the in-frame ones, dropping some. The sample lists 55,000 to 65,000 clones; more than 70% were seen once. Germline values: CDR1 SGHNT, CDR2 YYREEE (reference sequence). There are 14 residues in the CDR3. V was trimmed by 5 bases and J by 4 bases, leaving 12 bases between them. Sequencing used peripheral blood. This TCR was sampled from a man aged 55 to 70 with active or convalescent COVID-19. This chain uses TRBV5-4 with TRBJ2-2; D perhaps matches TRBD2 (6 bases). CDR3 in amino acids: CASRGLEGTGELFF. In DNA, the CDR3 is TGTGCCAGCAGGGGACTTGAGGGCACCGGGGAGCTGTTTTTT.